The sequence of this T cell receptor beta chain was determined in a study of blood T cell repertoires in COVID-19. Looking at the study overall: Spain, Italy and the United States supplied samples that represented acute and convalescent COVID-19.

Per germline, CDR1 MGHRA and CDR2 YSYEKL. The CDR3 consists of 16 residues. J was trimmed by 2 bases and V by 0 bases; bases with no gene match: 3. Original methodology: Reference gene primer amplification gave nucleated cell count estimates. The repertoire was sequenced with immunoSEQ multiplex PCR; TCRdb's copy has only in-frame clones and lacks some. From that table come the V and J calls and clone size; the DNA was used to work out D and trimming. The profile shows 300,000 to 350,000 clones, 75% to 90% of them singletons. The receptor comes from a man younger than 35 with active or convalescent COVID-19. The chain recombines TRBV4-1 with TRBJ2-3, with 9 nucleotides matching TRBD2. The source material was peripheral blood. The CDR3 DNA sequence: TGCGCCAGCAGCCAAGATCCTAGCGGGGTCACAGATACGCAGTATTTT. This sequence encodes CASSQDPSGVTDTQYF.